The clone carrying this T cell receptor (beta chain) turned up a few times. What it recognizes is unknown. In building TCR beta libraries, iRepertoire HTBI primers were used together with Arm-PCR of CDR3 regions. Original processing notes: Identified across the samples were 50 to 70 TRBV segments and about 15 TRBJ segments. MiXCR, applied by TCRdb to the multiplex PCR reads, yields one record per CDR3 protein. TCRdb, not the original authors, processed these V and J calls. Of about 310,000 distinct CDR3 sequences detected, under 25% appear once; the ten largest clones hold about 56%. CDR3 length: 13 residues. Trimming cost V 7 bases and J 5 bases, with 14 bases left between them. Per the germline V gene, CDR1 is SGHTA and CDR2 is FQGNSA. This sample is part of a study of regulatory T cells in long-lasting Graves disease. Whole-study findings and limits: Persistent Graves' cases showed lower TCR diversity than newly diagnosed cases. TRBV28, TRBJ1-2 and TRBJ2-5 were favored in persistent disease.

Noted time point: persistent/refractory GD, antithyroid drugs over 5 years with positive TRAb. The authors made the TCR library using RNA they extracted from PBMCs. The chain employs TRBV7-2 and TRBJ1-2; D gene unclear. This TCR came from a female donor with Graves disease. Sample: peripheral blood mononuclear cells (PBMCs), taken when the disease was refractory, from a patient treated with antithyroid drugs. The CDR3 DNA reads TGTGCCAGCAAAGGGCCAGGAGAATATGGCTACACCTTC. Encoded protein: CASKGPGEYGYTF.